These 31 T cell receptor beta chains originate from one sample sequenced in a study of T-cell reconstitution after alpha-beta-depleted transplantation in children. Study results and limitations: Newly produced T cells mostly provided counts and TCRbeta diversity after one year, as hyperexpanded clones declined.

Preparation of the TCRbeta library used unique molecular identifiers. In TCRdb, the PCR reads were re-called with MiXCR into one record per CDR3 protein. The sample contains 250,000 to 300,000 distinct CDR3 sequences, approximately 7.3% of which appear only once. Their antigens are not known. The sample in question was peripheral blood, obtained 360 days after TCRalphabeta/CD19-depleted stem cell transplant. These receptors all come from a female patient aged 2-15 years who had a stem cell transplant for Fanconi anemia, so the T cells may come from the graft donor.

This clonotype turned up a few times. The chain carries TRBV28 and TRBJ2-7, with D possibly being TRBD2 (5 bases). The CDR3 has 15 amino acids. The V and J ends lost 7 bases and 3 bases respectively, with 19 bases between them. The germline V gene has CDR1 MDHEN and CDR2 SYDVKM. CDR3 nucleotides: TGTGCCAGCAAAGCCGCGGACTGGAACCACTACGAGCAGTACGTC. Its protein is CASKAADWNHYEQYV.

The chain combines TRBV2 with TRBJ2-5, with a possible D match to TRBD2 (6 bases). CDR1 and CDR2 (germline): SNHLY, FYNNEI. The CDR3 covers 14 residues. Trimming took 3 bases from V and 3 from J, leaving 11 bases between them. This CDR3 is CASSEWEVEETQYF. The CDR3 bases are TGTGCCAGCAGTGAGTGGGAGGTAGAAGAGACCCAGTACTTC.

The rearrangement uses TRBV30 and TRBJ2-5, with TRBD1 as a possible D gene (6 bases). CDR1 GTSNPN and CDR2 SVGIG come from the germline V gene (reference sequence). This CDR3 spans 16 amino acids. V lost 7 bases and J 0 bases, leaving 21 bases between the germline ends. The CDR3 DNA follows: TGTGCCTCCTGGGGGCAGCTGCGGGTATACCAAGAGACCCAGTACTTC. Amino acid sequence: CASWGQLRVYQETQYF.

The chain carries TRBV2 and TRBJ1-1; the D is unclear. Trimming stripped 10 bases from V and 3 bases from J, with 12 bases between. The germline CDR1 and CDR2 sequences are SNHLY and FYNNEI. This CDR3 has 12 amino acids. CDR3 in DNA: TGTGCCAAACAAAACATTGACACTGAAGCTTTCTTT. Its protein product is CAKQNIDTEAFF.

In this sample, this clonotype turned up many times. The chain combines TRBV28 with TRBJ2-2, with unresolved D. Germline assignment: CDR1 MDHEN and CDR2 SYDVKM. V shed 6 bases and J shed 0 bases, with 5 bases lying between them. The CDR3 is 13 amino acids. The CDR3 DNA sequence: TGTGCCAGCAGGGCAGCGAACACCGGGGAGCTGTTTTTT. Residues: CASRAANTGELFF.

This clonotype was found many times. The V call is TRBV12-3 or TRBV12-4, the J call TRBJ2-7; the D is unclear. The CDR3 has 13 amino acids. The V gene lost 6 bases and the J gene lost 6 bases, with 15 bases spanning the gap. This CDR3 reads CASRRDRWGEQYF. The CDR3 DNA reads TGTGCCAGCAGACGCGATCGATGGGGCGAGCAGTACTTC.

In its sample, this clonotype ranks as medium-sized. The rearrangement links TRBV28 to TRBJ1-5; 7 nucleotides line up with TRBD1. From germline, CDR1 is MDHEN and CDR2 SYDVKM. The CDR3 is 15 residues long. V lost 5 bases, J lost 4 bases, and 8 bases stayed unmatched. The CDR3 protein is CASSPRQGGNQPQHF. CDR3 nucleotides: TGTGCCAGCAGTCCACGACAGGGAGGGAATCAGCCCCAGCATTTT.

The table lists this clonotype with a few counts. V usage is TRBV20-1 and J usage is TRBJ2-3, with D possibly TRBD2 on 7 matching bases. The CDR3 covers 14 residues. V was shortened by 3 bases and J by 1 base, with 11 bases between the two germline ends. The V gene's germline CDR1 is DFQATT and CDR2 SNEGSKA (reference sequence). The CDR3: CSARGGAGTDTQYF. The CDR3 nucleotides read TGCAGTGCTAGGGGGGGGGCCGGCACAGATACGCAGTATTTT.

This clonotype is deemed medium-sized. The chain recombines TRBV29-1 with TRBJ2-3; D gene ambiguous. Germline loops: CDR1 SQVTM, CDR2 ANQGSEA. V dropped 1 base and J dropped 3 bases, with 17 bases sitting between them. This CDR3 has 16 amino acids. The CDR3 DNA sequence: TGCAGCGTTGAAGGCTCCGTAGGCAGCCTAACAGATACGCAGTATTTT. It is translated as CSVEGSVGSLTDTQYF.

The table lists this clonotype with many counts. This chain uses TRBV12-3 or TRBV12-4 with TRBJ1-4; D is unclear. V lost 3 bases to trimming and J lost 4 bases, with 12 bases between them. The CDR3 sequence is 15 residues long. CDR3: CASSFVGMRNEKLFF. CDR3 nucleotide sequence: TGTGCCAGCAGTTTTGTGGGAATGCGTAATGAAAAACTGTTTTTT.

There are many counts of this clonotype. The rearrangement links TRBV29-1 to TRBJ2-7; no definite D call. V was clipped by 4 bases and J by 1 base, with 8 bases between them. This CDR3 has 12 amino acids. Germline assignment: CDR1 SQVTM and CDR2 ANQGSEA. This chain's CDR3 is CSVVASSYEQYF. The DNA for the CDR3 is TGCAGCGTTGTGGCGTCGTCCTACGAGCAGTACTTC.

This clonotype has a count of ten or more. This chain links TRBV12-3 or TRBV12-4 with TRBJ2-7, with 10 bases that match TRBD2. Germline trimming cut 4 bases from V and 2 bases from J; bases unmatched to any gene: 2. CDR3 length equals 14 residues. CDR3 sequence reads: CASSSGLAPYEQYF. The CDR3 bases are TGTGCCAGCAGTTCGGGACTAGCGCCCTACGAGCAGTACTTC.

This clonotype was seen only a few times. V is TRBV7-3 and J is TRBJ2-7; 7 positions match TRBD2. V was pared by 6 bases and J by 7 bases, with 9 bases of the junction left unmatched. CDR3 length equals 13 residues. Germline CDR1 reads SGHTA; CDR2 reads FQGTGA. The CDR3 nucleotides are TGTGCCAGCAGTTCCGGTGGTAGCGGGGAGCAGTACTTC. This gives the protein CASSSGGSGEQYF.

V is TRBV6-5 and J is TRBJ2-3; TRBD2 aligns across 16 bases. The germline gives CDR1 MNHEY, CDR2 SVGAGI. The CDR3 consists of 19 residues. V shed 4 bases and J 4 bases; nucleotides not matched to a gene: 11. DNA for the CDR3: TGTGCCAGCAGTTCCCCCGGGACTAGCGGGGGGGCTTTATCAGATACGCAGTATTTT. It specifies CASSSPGTSGGALSDTQYF.

The table lists this clonotype with a few counts. The CDR3, as DNA: TGTGCCAGCAGCTTAAGGGGAGGGGGGGGTAGCTTCACAGATACGCAGTATTTT. The encoded protein is CASSLRGGGGSFTDTQYF. This sequence joins TRBV11-2 and TRBJ2-3; D may be TRBD2 (7 bases). V lost 2 bases and J 2 bases, leaving 20 bases between the germline ends. CDR3 length: 18 residues. Germline CDR1 and CDR2: SGHAT and FQNNGV.

This clonotype was observed many times. The V call is TRBV5-6, the J call TRBJ1-2; D unclear. The CDR3 runs 14 residues. The germline V gene has CDR1 SGHDT and CDR2 YYEEEE. V lost 0 bases and J 4 bases, leaving 10 bases between the germline ends. CDR3 residues: CASSLVLDFYGYTF. The CDR3, as DNA: TGTGCCAGCAGCTTGGTCCTGGACTTCTATGGCTACACCTTC.

This clonotype occurred many times. The chain carries TRBV10-3 and TRBJ2-7; 9 nucleotides line up with TRBD1. This CDR3 is 16 amino acids long. V lost 0 bases and J lost 5; bases outside the gene matches: 8. In germline, CDR1 is ENHRY, CDR2 SYGVKD. CDR3 protein: CAISESLRDRVDEQYF. Written as DNA, the CDR3 is TGTGCCATCAGTGAGTCACTCCGGGACAGGGTGGACGAGCAGTACTTC.

This clonotype occurred many times. This chain connects TRBV4-1 to TRBJ2-1, with D uncertain. The CDR3 covers 12 residues. The germline V and J ends were trimmed by 3 bases and 7 bases, with 7 bases remaining between them. Germline-derived CDR1 and CDR2 are MGHRA and YSYEKL. The CDR3 region is CASSHASNEQFF. CDR3 DNA sequence: TGCGCCAGCAGCCATGCTTCTAATGAGCAGTTCTTC.

This clonotype was recorded at least ten times. The chain employs TRBV12-3 or TRBV12-4 and TRBJ2-3; 7 bases line up with TRBD2. The CDR3 runs 15 residues. V shed 6 bases, J shed 6 bases, and the junction held 12 bases outside the gene matches. The CDR3 DNA follows: TGTGCCAGCAGCTCCATATTTGGGCGGGGGGATACGCAGTATTTT. The encoded protein is CASSSIFGRGDTQYF.

The chain has TRBV6-5 and TRBJ1-2; TRBD1 matches at 7 bases. After removal of 2 bases from V and 4 bases from J, the junction contained 13 bases not matched to a gene. The CDR3 extends over 17 amino acids. CDR1 and CDR2 from the germline V gene are MNHEY and SVGAGI. The CDR3 DNA is TGTGCCAGCAGTTACGGTTTGAGTTTCGGGACAGCCTATGGCTACACCTTC. Translation: CASSYGLSFGTAYGYTF.

This clonotype was detected ten times or more. This chain links TRBV14 with TRBJ2-5; D possibly matches TRBD1 or TRBD2 (5 bases each). The V gene's germline CDR1 is SGHDN and CDR2 FVKESK. The CDR3 consists of 16 residues. The V gene lost 1 base and the J gene lost 1 base, with 13 bases spanning the gap. CDR3 DNA sequence: TGTGCCAGCAGCCAAGGACGGGGAAGGGGCCAAGAGACCCAGTACTTC. Amino acid sequence: CASSQGRGRGQETQYF.

This clonotype came up a few times. V and J are TRBV20-1 and TRBJ2-5, with D unclear. V was clipped by 0 bases and J by 3 bases, with 11 bases between them. The CDR3 extends over 14 amino acids. Germline loops: CDR1 DFQATT, CDR2 SNEGSKA (reference sequence). The CDR3 sequence: CSARETPSKETQYF. DNA of the CDR3: TGCAGTGCTAGAGAAACGCCAAGCAAAGAGACCCAGTACTTC.

This clonotype was detected ten times or more. The rearrangement uses TRBV6-5 and TRBJ2-1, with D tentatively TRBD2 (5 bases). V was clipped by 6 bases and J by 10 bases, with 25 bases between them. This CDR3 has 16 amino acids. CDR1 is MNHEY, CDR2 SVGAGI, per germline. This CDR3 is CASSPTRGLKTGEQFF. CDR3 in DNA: TGTGCCAGCAGCCCCACACGGGGTCTCAAAACGGGGGAGCAGTTCTTC.

This clonotype was seen at least ten times. V is TRBV6-2 or TRBV6-3 and J is TRBJ2-2; 10 bases agree with TRBD1. CDR1 is MNHEY and CDR2 is SVGEGT in the germline V gene. There are 17 residues in the CDR3. The V gene end was trimmed by 3 bases and the J gene end by 0 bases; junction bases not matched to a gene: 4. CDR3 protein: CASSYPGQGTNTGELFF. As DNA, the CDR3 is TGTGCCAGCAGTTATCCGGGACAGGGGACGAACACCGGGGAGCTGTTTTTT.

This clonotype was detected many times. The V gene is TRBV27, the J gene TRBJ2-1, with 7 nucleotides matching TRBD1. This CDR3 has 14 amino acids. The V gene's germline CDR1 is MNHEY and CDR2 SMNVEV (reference sequence). V lost 4 bases and J lost 3; bases outside the gene matches: 3. CDR3 in DNA: TGTGCCAGCAGTTGGACAGGCAACTACAATGAGCAGTTCTTC. Translating gives CASSWTGNYNEQFF.

The V and J genes are TRBV30 and TRBJ2-3; 7 bases match TRBD2. The CDR3 covers 17 residues. CDR1 is GTSNPN, CDR2 SVGIG, per germline (reference sequence). J lost 2 bases, V lost 4 bases, and 15 bases had no gene match. The CDR3 here is CAWNRFASGIYTDTQYF. The CDR3 region has the DNA TGTGCCTGGAACAGGTTTGCGAGCGGGATTTACACAGATACGCAGTATTTT. Supplemented by reference TRBV30 and TRBJ2-3, the full variable domain reads SQTIHQWPATLVQPVGSPLSLECTVEGTSNPNLYWYRQAAGRGLQLLFYSVGIGQISSEVPQNLSASRPQDRQFILSSKKLLLSDSGFYLCAWNRFASGIYTDTQYFGPGTRLTVL.

In its sample, this clonotype was seen once. This CDR3 is CASSARDRTEAFF. DNA for the CDR3: TGTGCCAGCAGCGCCAGGGATCGCACTGAAGCTTTCTTT. V gene TRBV9 combines with J gene TRBJ1-1, with D perhaps matching TRBD1 (5 bases). V was trimmed by 3 bases and J by 4 bases, leaving 10 bases between them. The length of the CDR3 is 13 residues. CDR1 SGDLS and CDR2 YYNGEE come from the germline V gene.

The table lists this clonotype with many counts. The chain links TRBV9 to TRBJ1-1; tentatively, D is TRBD1 (6 bases). V lost 0 bases to trimming and J lost 0 bases, with 9 bases between them. The length of the CDR3 is 15 residues. Germline loops: CDR1 SGDLS, CDR2 YYNGEE. CDR3 residues: CASSVAPGVNTEAFF. CDR3 nucleotides: TGTGCCAGCAGCGTAGCACCAGGGGTGAACACTGAAGCTTTCTTT.

This clonotype was picked up many times. The V and J genes are TRBV6-2 or TRBV6-3 and TRBJ2-5, with D possibly matching TRBD1 (6 bases). Germline CDR1 MNHEY, CDR2 SVGEGT. The V and J ends lost 8 bases and 3 bases respectively, with 13 bases between them. This CDR3 has 13 amino acids. The CDR3 loop reads CASGWGPKETQYF. The CDR3 DNA follows: TGTGCCAGCGGTTGGGGGCCAAAAGAGACCCAGTACTTC.

This clonotype was seen repeatedly, ten times or more. The CDR3 protein is CATSDSPNRGRRYEQYF. CDR3 coding DNA: TGTGCCACCAGTGATTCCCCGAACAGGGGGCGAAGATACGAGCAGTACTTC. This rearrangement joins TRBV24-1 to TRBJ2-7; 9 nucleotides line up with TRBD1. This CDR3 contains 17 residues. Looked up from germline, CDR1 is KGHDR and CDR2 is SFDVKD. Trimming removed 2 bases from V and 4 bases from J; junction bases left unmatched: 11.

V is TRBV5-1 and J is TRBJ1-2; 11 bases match TRBD1. Germline-derived CDR1 and CDR2 are SGHRS and YFSETQ. The CDR3 runs 14 residues. The V gene end was trimmed by 3 bases and the J gene end by 6 bases; junction bases not matched to a gene: 4. CDR3 in amino acids: CASSSRTGGNGYTF. In DNA form, the CDR3 reads TGCGCCAGCAGCTCCAGGACAGGGGGCAATGGCTACACCTTC.